One and the same sample provided the 5 T cell receptor beta chains below, sequenced in a study of pediatric ulcerative colitis. TCRdb keeps only in-frame clones here, not all; method: immunoSEQ multiplex PCR. The sample lists 15,000 to 20,000 clones, over 70% seen once, with under 9% in the top ten. The rectum was sampled with one to two pinch biopsies at colonoscopy. Sequencing used gut tissue. These receptors were taken from a boy under 18 who was a control in a study of pediatric ulcerative colitis.

V and J are TRBV7-8 and TRBJ1-5, with 7 bases that match TRBD1. The CDR3 contains 17 residues. V dropped 2 bases and J dropped 0; count of bases not matched to a gene: 7. CDR1 is SGHVS and CDR2 is FQNEAQ in the germline V gene. This CDR3 is CASSLNRGQVSNQPQHF. In nucleotides, the CDR3 is TGTGCCAGCAGCTTAAATAGGGGGCAGGTTAGCAATCAGCCCCAGCATTTT.

CDR3 residues: CASSRASTDTQYF. The CDR3 DNA reads TGTGCCAGTTCACGGGCTAGCACAGATACGCAGTATTTT. The chain carries TRBV28 and TRBJ2-3; D gene uncertain. Trimming cost V 9 bases and J 0 bases, with 10 bases left between them. The CDR3 covers 13 residues. Germline V gene data show CDR1 as MDHEN and CDR2 as SYDVKM.

The rearrangement links TRBV28 to TRBJ2-5, with D possibly TRBD1 on 5 matching bases. The CDR3 spans 15 residues. The germline gives CDR1 MDHEN, CDR2 SYDVKM. V gave up 6 bases and J gave up 2 bases, with 16 bases separating them. As DNA, the CDR3 is TGTGCCAGCAGCTTCCCGCAGGGTGTTCAAGAGACCCAGTACTTC. Encoded protein: CASSFPQGVQETQYF.

The V gene is TRBV6-1, the J gene TRBJ2-2, with D possibly called TRBD1 or TRBD2 (6 bases each). CDR3 size: 17 residues. CDR1 is MNHNS and CDR2 is SASEGT in the germline V gene. V lost 2 bases and J lost 4, with 17 bases in between. CDR3 in DNA: TGTGCCAGCAGTGAATTGGGGGGCTGGGGAGCCACCGGGGAGCTGTTTTTT. Its translation is CASSELGGWGATGELFF.

J is TRBJ2-3 and V is TRBV28, with TRBD1 as a possible D gene (7 bases). CDR1 is MDHEN, CDR2 SYDVKM, per germline. Trimming took 8 bases from V and 3 from J, leaving 15 bases between them. CDR3 length: 14 residues. CDR3 region: CASETEGATDTQYF. The CDR3 coding sequence is TGTGCCAGCGAGACGGAGGGGGCAACAGATACGCAGTATTTT.